This T cell receptor (beta chain) was sequenced during a study of spatial heterogeneity in lung cancer. About the research overall: As counted in raw reads, each unique TCR and UMI combination appeared more than ten times on average.

Indicated time point: blood at routine non-recurrence follow-up after resection. The germline V and J ends were trimmed by 8 bases and 0 bases, with 14 bases remaining between them. CDR3 length: 15 residues. CDR1 is MNHEY, CDR2 SVGAGI, per germline. This clonotype occurred many times. TCRdb analysed the 5' RACE reads with MiXCR anew, one entry per CDR3 protein. The sample holds roughly 34,000 distinct CDR3 sequences, roughly 7.8% seen once. V is TRBV6-5 and J is TRBJ1-5; maybe TRBD1 (6 bases). The clonotype comes from a male donor with early-stage non-small cell lung cancer. The source material was PBMCs, sampled at follow-up. The DNA of the CDR3 is TGTGCCAGCGGATCCGGGACATATAGCAATCAGCCCCAGCATTTT. It is translated as CASGSGTYSNQPQHF.